The clone carrying this T cell receptor (beta chain) was observed a few times. The time point: peripheral blood 6 weeks after treatment start. Trimming removed 6 bases at V and 0 bases at J, with 9 bases between. This CDR3 has 14 residues. Per the germline V gene, CDR1 is MDHEN and CDR2 is SYDVKM. This entry comes from a study of PD-L1 blockade in urothelial cancer. Study in general: When blood samples were assessed, the median T cell count was about 140,000.

The table came from immunoSEQ multiplex PCR; TCRdb's copy has only in-frame clones and leaves some out. The sample holds about 43,000 clones, 83% seen once. The input for sequencing was PBMCs, taken around atezolizumab (anti-PD-L1) treatment. This sequence joins TRBV28 and TRBJ1-3; D ambiguous. The clonotype comes from a man aged 55 to 70 with urothelial cancer. The DNA for the CDR3 is TGTGCCAGCAGCCTACGGTTCTCTGGAAACACCATATATTTT. This encodes CASSLRFSGNTIYF.